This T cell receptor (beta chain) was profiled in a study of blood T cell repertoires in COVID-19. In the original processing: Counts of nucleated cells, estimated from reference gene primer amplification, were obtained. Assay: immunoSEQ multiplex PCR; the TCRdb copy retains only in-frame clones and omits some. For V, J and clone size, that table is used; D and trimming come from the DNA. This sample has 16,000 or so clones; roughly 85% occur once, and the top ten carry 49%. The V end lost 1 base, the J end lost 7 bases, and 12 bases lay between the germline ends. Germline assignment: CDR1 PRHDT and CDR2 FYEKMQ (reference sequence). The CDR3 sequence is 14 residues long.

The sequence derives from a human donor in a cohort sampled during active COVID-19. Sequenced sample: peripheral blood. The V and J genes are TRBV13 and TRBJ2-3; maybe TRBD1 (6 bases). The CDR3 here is CASSLDQGRNTQYF. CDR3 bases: TGTGCCAGCAGCTTAGATCAGGGGCGAAATACGCAGTATTTT.